One sample yielded the 3 T cell receptor beta chains listed below, sequenced in a study of blood T cell repertoires in COVID-19. The protocol was immunoSEQ multiplex PCR, while the TCRdb copy is restricted to in-frame clones and leaves out a portion. The data show some 68,000 clones, with nearly 90% seen just once and roughly 3.1% held by the top ten. The sequenced sample was peripheral blood. These receptors came from a woman in her 50s with COVID-19, enrolled during active disease.

The CDR3 region has the DNA TGTGCCAGCTCCCCCGGGACAGGCAAGTCATTGCAGTTCTTC. Residues: CASSPGTGKSLQFF. J is TRBJ2-1 and V is TRBV18; 8 nucleotides agree with TRBD1. Unmatched junction bases numbered 13, after V lost 6 bases and J lost 12 bases. From germline, CDR1 is KGHSH and CDR2 LQKENI. This CDR3 comprises 14 residues.

The genes are TRBV11-1 and TRBJ2-1; a possible D gene is TRBD1 (7 bases). Germline-derived CDR1 and CDR2 are SGHAT and FQDESV (reference sequence). The CDR3 runs 14 residues. Trimming removed 4 bases at V and 6 bases at J, with 13 bases between. This chain's CDR3 is CASSSPGGSNEQFF. The CDR3 DNA reads as TGTGCCAGCAGCTCGCCAGGGGGGAGCAATGAGCAGTTCTTC.

The chain couples TRBV6-5 to TRBJ2-1, with TRBD1 identical over 7 bases. Germline trimming cut 5 bases from V and 5 bases from J; bases unmatched to any gene: 6. CDR3 length: 14 amino acids. Per germline, CDR1 MNHEY and CDR2 SVGAGI. The CDR3 protein is CASSRGTEDNEQFF. CDR3 nucleotide sequence: TGTGCCAGCAGTCGTGGGACAGAAGACAATGAGCAGTTCTTC.